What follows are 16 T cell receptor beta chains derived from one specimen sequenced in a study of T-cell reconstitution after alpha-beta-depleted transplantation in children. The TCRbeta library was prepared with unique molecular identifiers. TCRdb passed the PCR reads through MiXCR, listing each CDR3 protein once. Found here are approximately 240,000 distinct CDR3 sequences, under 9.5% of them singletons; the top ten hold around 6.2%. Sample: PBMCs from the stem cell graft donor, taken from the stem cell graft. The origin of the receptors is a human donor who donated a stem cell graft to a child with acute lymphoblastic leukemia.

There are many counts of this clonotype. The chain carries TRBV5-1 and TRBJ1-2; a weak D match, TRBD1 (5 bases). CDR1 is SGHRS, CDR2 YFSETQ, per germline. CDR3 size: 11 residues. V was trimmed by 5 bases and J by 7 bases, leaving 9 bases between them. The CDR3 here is CASSRGGGYTF. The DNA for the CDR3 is TGCGCCAGCAGTCGGGGGGGTGGCTACACCTTC.

CDR3 in amino acids: CASSPTSGELFF. CDR3 in DNA: TGTGCCAGCAGCCCGACTAGCGGGGAGCTGTTTTTT. The V call is TRBV5-4, the J call TRBJ2-2, with D perhaps matching TRBD2 (6 bases). V gave up 4 bases and J gave up 7 bases, with 8 bases separating them. The V gene's germline CDR1 is SGHNT and CDR2 YYREEE (reference sequence). The CDR3 is made up of 12 amino acids.

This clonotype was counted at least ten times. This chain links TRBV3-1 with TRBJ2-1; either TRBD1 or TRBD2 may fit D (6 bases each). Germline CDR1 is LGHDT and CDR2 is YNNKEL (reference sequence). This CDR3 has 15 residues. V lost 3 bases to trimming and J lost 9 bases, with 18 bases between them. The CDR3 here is CASSQGVAQGGEQFF. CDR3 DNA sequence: TGTGCCAGCAGCCAGGGGGTGGCACAGGGAGGTGAGCAGTTCTTC.

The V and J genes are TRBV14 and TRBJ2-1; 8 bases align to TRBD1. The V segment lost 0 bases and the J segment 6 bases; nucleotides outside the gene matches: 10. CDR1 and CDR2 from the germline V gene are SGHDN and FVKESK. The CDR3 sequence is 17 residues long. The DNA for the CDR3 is TGTGCCAGCAGCCAAGATTACTCAGGGGGCCACGGCAATGAGCAGTTCTTC. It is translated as CASSQDYSGGHGNEQFF.

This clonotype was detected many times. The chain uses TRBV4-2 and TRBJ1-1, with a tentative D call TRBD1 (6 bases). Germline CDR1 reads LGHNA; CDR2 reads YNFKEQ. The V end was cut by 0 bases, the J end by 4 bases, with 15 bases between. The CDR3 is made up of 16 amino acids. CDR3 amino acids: CASSQDLRDMPTEAFF. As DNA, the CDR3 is TGTGCCAGCAGCCAAGATCTCAGGGACATGCCCACTGAAGCTTTCTTT.

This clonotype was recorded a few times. The CDR3 is CASSWGPRSSYNEQFF. The CDR3 DNA reads TGTGCCAGCAGCTGGGGACCGAGGAGCTCCTACAATGAGCAGTTCTTC. J is TRBJ2-1 and V is TRBV5-6; D may correspond to TRBD1 or TRBD2 (5 bases each). Germline V gives CDR1 SGHDT, CDR2 YYEEEE. The CDR3 loop spans 16 amino acids. Trimming stripped 3 bases from V and 0 bases from J, with 13 bases between.

The CDR3 spells CASSLQTGGGNSPLHF. The CDR3 DNA reads TGTGCCAGCAGCCTCCAGACAGGGGGGGGGAATTCACCCCTCCACTTT. The rearrangement links TRBV4-2 to TRBJ1-6, with 9 nucleotides matching TRBD1. After removal of 4 bases from V and 7 bases from J, the junction contained 8 bases not matched to a gene. CDR3 length: 16 amino acids. CDR1 and CDR2 (germline): LGHNA, YNFKEQ.

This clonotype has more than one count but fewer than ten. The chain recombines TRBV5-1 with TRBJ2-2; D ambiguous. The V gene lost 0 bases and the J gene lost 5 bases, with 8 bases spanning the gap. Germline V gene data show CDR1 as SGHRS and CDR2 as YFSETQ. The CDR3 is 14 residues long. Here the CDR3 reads CASSLAIGTGELFF. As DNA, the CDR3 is TGCGCCAGCAGCTTGGCCATAGGGACCGGGGAGCTGTTTTTT.

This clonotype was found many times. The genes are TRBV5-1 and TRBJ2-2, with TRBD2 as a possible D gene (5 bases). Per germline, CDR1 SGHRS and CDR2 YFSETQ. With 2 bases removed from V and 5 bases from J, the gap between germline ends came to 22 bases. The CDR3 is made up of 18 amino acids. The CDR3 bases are TGCGCCAGCAGCTTTACCGCCCCCGGTGCAGGCGGGACCGGGGAGCTGTTTTTT. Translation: CASSFTAPGAGGTGELFF.

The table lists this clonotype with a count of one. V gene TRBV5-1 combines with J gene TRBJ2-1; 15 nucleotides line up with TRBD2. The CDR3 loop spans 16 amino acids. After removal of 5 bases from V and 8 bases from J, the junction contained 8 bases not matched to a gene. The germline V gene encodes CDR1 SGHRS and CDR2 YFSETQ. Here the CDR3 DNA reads TGCGCCAGCAGAGATGAGGGACTAGCGGGGGGATATGAGCAGTTCTTC. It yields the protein CASRDEGLAGGYEQFF.

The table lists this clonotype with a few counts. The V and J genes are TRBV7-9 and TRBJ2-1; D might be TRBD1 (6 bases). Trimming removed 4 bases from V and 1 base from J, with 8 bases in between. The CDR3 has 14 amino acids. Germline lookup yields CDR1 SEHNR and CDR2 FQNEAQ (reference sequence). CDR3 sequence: CASSYGTSYNEQFF. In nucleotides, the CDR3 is TGTGCCAGCAGCTATGGGACATCCTACAATGAGCAGTTCTTC.

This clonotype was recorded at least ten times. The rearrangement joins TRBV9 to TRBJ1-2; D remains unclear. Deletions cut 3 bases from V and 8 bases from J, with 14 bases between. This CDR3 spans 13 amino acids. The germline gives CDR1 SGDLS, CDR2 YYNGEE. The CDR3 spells CASSGNKLGGYTF. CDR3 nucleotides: TGTGCCAGCAGCGGCAATAAGCTAGGCGGCTACACCTTC.

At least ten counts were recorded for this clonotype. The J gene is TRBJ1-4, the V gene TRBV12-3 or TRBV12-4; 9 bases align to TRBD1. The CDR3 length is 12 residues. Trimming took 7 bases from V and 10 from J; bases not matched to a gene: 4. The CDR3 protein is CASTQTGGKLFF. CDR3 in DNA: TGTGCCAGCACCCAGACAGGGGGAAAACTGTTTTTT.

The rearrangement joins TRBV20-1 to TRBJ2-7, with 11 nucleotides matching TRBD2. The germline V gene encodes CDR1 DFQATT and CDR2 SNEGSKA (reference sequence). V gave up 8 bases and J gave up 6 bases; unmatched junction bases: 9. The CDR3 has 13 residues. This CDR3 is CSPGGLAVPEQYF. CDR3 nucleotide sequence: TGCAGTCCGGGGGGACTAGCGGTGCCCGAGCAGTACTTC.

In DNA form, the CDR3 reads TGTGCCAGCAGACCGGACAGAAGGAGCACAGATACGCAGTATTTT. Translating gives CASRPDRRSTDTQYF. V usage is TRBV7-8 and J usage is TRBJ2-3; perhaps TRBD1 as D (6 bases). The germline V and J ends were trimmed by 6 bases and 0 bases, with 13 bases remaining between them. CDR1 is SGHVS and CDR2 is FQNEAQ in the germline V gene. The CDR3 totals 15 residues.

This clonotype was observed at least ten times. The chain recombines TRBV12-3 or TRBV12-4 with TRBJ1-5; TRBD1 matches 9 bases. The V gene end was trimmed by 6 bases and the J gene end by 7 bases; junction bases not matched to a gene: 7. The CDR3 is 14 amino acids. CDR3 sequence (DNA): TGTGCCAGCAGCCGGGACAGGGTCCACCAGCCCCAGCATTTT. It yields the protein CASSRDRVHQPQHF.